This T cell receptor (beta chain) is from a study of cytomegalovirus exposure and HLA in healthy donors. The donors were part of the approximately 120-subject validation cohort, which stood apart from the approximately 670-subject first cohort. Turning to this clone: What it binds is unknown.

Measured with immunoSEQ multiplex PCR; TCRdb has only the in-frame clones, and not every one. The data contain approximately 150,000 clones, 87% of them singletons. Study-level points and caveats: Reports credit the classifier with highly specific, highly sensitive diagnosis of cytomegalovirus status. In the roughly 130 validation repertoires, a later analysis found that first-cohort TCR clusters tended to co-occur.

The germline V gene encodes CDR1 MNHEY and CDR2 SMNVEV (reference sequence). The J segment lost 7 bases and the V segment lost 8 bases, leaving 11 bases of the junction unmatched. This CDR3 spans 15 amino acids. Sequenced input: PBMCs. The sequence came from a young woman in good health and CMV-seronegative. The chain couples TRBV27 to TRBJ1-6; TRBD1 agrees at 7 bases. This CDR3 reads CASGGGYGGNSPLHF. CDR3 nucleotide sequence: TGTGCCAGCGGAGGGGGCTACGGCGGCAATTCACCCCTCCACTTT.